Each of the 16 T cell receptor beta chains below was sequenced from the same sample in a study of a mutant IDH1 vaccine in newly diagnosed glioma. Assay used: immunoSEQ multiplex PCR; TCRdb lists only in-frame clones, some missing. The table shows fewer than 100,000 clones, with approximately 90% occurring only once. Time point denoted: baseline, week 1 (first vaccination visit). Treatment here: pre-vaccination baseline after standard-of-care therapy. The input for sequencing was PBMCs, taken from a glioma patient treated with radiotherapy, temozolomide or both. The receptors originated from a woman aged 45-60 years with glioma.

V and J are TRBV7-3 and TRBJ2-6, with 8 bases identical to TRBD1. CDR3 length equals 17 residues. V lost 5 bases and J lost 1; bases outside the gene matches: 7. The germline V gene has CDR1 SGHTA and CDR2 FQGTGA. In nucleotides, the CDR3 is TGTGCCAGCAGCACCACCGGGACAGGATCTGGGGCCAACGTCCTGACTTTC. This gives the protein CASSTTGTGSGANVLTF.

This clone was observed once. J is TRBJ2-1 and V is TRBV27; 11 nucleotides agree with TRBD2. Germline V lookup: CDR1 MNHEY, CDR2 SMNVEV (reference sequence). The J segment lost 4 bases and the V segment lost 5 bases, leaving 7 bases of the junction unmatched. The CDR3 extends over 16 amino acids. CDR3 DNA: TGTGCCAGCAGTCATCTGCTAGCGGGGGGATACAATGAGCAGTTCTTC. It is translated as CASSHLLAGGYNEQFF.

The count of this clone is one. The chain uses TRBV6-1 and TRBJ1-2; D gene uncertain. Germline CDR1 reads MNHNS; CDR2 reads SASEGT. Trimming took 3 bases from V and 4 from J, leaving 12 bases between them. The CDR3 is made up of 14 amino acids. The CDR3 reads CASSEPGIGYGYTF. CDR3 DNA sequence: TGTGCCAGCAGTGAGCCGGGGATCGGCTATGGCTACACCTTC.

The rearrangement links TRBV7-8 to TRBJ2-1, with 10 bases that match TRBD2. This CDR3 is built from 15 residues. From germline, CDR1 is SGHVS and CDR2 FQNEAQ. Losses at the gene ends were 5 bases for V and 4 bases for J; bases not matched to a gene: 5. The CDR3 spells CASSPGLAEYNEQFF. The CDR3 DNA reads TGTGCCAGCAGCCCAGGACTAGCGGAGTACAATGAGCAGTTCTTC.

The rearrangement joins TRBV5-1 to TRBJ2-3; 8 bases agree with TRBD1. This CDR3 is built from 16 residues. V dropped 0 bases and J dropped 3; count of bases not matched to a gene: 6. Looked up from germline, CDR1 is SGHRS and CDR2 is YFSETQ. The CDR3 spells CASSLAINRGTDTQYF. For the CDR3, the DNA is TGCGCCAGCAGCTTGGCCATTAACAGGGGGACAGATACGCAGTATTTT.

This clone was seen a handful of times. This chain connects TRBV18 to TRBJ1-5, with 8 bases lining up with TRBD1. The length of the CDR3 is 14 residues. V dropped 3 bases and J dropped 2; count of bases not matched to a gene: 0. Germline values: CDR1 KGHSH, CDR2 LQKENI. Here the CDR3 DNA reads TGTGCCAGCTCACCGACAGGGGGCAATCAGCCCCAGCATTTT. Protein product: CASSPTGGNQPQHF.

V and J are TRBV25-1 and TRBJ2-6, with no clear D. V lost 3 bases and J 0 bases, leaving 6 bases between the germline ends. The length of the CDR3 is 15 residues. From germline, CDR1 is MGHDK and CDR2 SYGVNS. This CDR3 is CASSEADSGANVLTF. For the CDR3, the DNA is TGTGCCAGCAGTGAGGCAGACTCTGGGGCCAACGTCCTGACTTTC.

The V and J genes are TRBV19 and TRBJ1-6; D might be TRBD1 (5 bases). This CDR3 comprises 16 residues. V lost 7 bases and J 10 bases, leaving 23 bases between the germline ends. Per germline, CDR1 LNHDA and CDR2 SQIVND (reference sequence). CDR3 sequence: CASTTRSGRRGSPLHF. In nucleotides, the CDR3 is TGTGCCAGTACCACAAGGTCAGGGCGTAGAGGGTCACCCCTCCACTTT.

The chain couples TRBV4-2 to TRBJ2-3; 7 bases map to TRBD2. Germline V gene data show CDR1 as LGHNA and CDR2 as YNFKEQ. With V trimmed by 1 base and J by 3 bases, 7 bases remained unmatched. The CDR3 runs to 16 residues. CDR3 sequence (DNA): TGTGCCAGCAGCCAAGGGGGGGGAGAGAGAACAGATACGCAGTATTTT. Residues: CASSQGGGERTDTQYF.

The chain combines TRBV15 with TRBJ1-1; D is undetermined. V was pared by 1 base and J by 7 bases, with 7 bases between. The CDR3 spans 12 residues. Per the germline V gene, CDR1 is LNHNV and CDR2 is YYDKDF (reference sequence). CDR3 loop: CATSRAAGEAFF. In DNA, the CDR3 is TGTGCCACCAGCAGAGCGGCCGGTGAAGCTTTCTTT. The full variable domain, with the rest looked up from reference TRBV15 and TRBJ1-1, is DAMVIQNPRYQVTQFGKPVTLSCSQTLNHNVMYWYQQKSSQAPKLLFHYYDKDFNNEADTPDNFQSRRPNTSFCFLDIRSPGLGDTAMYLCATSRAAGEAFFGQGTRLTVV.

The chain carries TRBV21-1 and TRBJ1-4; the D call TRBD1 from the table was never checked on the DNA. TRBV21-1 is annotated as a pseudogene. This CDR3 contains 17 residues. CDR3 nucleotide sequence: TGTGCCAGCAGCTCACGGACAGGCCGTTCAACTAATGAAAAACTGTTTTTT. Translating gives CASSSRTGRSTNEKLFF.

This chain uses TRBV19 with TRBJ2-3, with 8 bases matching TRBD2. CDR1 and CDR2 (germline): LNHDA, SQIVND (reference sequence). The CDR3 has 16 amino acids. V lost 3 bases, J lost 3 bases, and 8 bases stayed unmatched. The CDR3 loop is CASSIPSGRGTDTQYF. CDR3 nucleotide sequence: TGTGCCAGTAGTATCCCGAGCGGGAGAGGTACAGATACGCAGTATTTT.

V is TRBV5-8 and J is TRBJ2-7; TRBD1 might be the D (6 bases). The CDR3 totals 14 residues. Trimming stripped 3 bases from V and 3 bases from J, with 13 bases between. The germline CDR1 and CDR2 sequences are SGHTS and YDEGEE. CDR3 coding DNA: TGTGCCAGCAGCTACTCAGGGGCCGGCTACGAGCAGTACTTC. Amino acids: CASSYSGAGYEQYF.

CDR3 in DNA: TGTGCCAGCAGCTGGGGTGGACAGGGGGCGGCATCACCCCTCCACTTT. Amino acid sequence: CASSWGGQGAASPLHF. The chain combines TRBV13 with TRBJ1-6, with TRBD1 matching over 11 bases. The CDR3 has 16 residues. Germline-derived CDR1 and CDR2 are PRHDT and FYEKMQ (reference sequence). Trimming at V came to 4 bases and at J to 10 bases, leaving 9 bases not matched to a gene. Looking up the rest from reference TRBV13 and TRBJ1-6 gives the full variable domain: AAGVIQSPRHLIKEKRETATLKCYPIPRHDTVYWYQQGPGQDPQFLISFYEKMQSDKGSIPDRFSAQQFSDYHSELNMSSLELGDSALYFCASSWGGQGAASPLHFGNGTRLTVT.

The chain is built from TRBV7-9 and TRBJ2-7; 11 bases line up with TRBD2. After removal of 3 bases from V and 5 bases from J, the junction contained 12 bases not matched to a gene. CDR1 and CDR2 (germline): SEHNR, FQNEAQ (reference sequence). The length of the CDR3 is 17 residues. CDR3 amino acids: CASSFDKLAGVQDEQYF. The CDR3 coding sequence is TGTGCCAGCAGCTTCGATAAACTAGCGGGAGTGCAGGACGAGCAGTACTTC.

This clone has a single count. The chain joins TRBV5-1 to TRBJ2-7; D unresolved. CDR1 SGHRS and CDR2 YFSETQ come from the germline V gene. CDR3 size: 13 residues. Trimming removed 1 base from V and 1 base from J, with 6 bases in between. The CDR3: CASSLSLSYEQYF. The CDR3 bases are TGCGCCAGCAGCTTGAGCTTATCCTACGAGCAGTACTTC.